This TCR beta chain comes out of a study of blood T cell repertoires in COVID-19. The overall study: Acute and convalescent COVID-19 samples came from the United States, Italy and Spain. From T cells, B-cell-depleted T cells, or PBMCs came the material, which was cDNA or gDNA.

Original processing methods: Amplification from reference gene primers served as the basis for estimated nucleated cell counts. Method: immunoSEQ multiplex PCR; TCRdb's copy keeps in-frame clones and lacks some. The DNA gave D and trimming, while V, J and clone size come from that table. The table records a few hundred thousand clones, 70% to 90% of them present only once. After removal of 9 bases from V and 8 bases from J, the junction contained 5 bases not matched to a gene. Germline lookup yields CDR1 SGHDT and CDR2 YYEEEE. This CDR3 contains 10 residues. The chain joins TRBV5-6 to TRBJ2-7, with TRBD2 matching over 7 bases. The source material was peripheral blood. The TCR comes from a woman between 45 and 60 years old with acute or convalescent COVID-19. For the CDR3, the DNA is TGTGCCATTGTCGGGAGGAAGCAGTACTTC. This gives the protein CAIVGRKQYF.